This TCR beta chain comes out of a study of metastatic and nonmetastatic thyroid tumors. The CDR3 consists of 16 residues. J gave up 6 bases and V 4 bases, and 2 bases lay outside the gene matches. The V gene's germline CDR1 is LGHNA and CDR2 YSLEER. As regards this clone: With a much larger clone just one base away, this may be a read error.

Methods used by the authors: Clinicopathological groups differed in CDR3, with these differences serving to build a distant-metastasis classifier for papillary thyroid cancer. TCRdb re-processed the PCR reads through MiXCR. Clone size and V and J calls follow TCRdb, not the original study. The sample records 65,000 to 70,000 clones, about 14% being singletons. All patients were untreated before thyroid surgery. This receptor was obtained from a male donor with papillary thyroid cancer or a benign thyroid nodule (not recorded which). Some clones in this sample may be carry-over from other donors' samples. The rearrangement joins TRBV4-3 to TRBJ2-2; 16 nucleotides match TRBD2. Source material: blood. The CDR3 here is CASSLGLAGGSGELFF. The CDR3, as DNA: TGCGCCAGCAGCCTGGGACTAGCGGGGGGGTCCGGGGAGCTGTTTTTT.